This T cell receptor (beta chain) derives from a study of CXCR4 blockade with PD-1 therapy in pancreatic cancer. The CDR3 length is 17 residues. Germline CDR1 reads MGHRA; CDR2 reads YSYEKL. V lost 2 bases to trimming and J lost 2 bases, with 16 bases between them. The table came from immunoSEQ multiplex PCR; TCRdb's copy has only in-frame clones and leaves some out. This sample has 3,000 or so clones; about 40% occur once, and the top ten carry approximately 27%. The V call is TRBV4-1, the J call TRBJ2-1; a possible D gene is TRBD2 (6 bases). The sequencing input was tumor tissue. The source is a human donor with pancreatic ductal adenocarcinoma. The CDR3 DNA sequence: TGCGCCAGCAGCCAACCCGCCGGGACTCTCCCCTACAATGAGCAGTTCTTC. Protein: CASSQPAGTLPYNEQFF.